The 4 T cell receptor beta chains listed next were all sequenced from one sample in a study of blood T cell repertoires in COVID-19. The method was immunoSEQ multiplex PCR; TCRdb's version includes in-frame clones alone and lacks a portion of them. Of around 320,000 clones listed, about 91% are singletons. Sequencing was performed on peripheral blood. The receptors derive from a woman under 40 who had recovered from COVID-19.

The table lists this clone with a count of one. J is TRBJ2-2 and V is TRBV2; D may be TRBD1 (6 bases). V was shortened by 7 bases and J by 1 base, with 19 bases between the two germline ends. Germline CDR1 and CDR2: SNHLY and FYNNEI. This CDR3 is 17 amino acids long. For the CDR3, the DNA is TGTGCCAGCACTTCGAGGGCCGGGACACAGAACACCGGGGAGCTGTTTTTT. Its translation: CASTSRAGTQNTGELFF.

The genes are TRBV7-2 and TRBJ1-4, with TRBD1 identical over 8 bases. The CDR3 extends over 15 amino acids. The V segment lost 5 bases and the J segment 6 bases; nucleotides outside the gene matches: 8. The germline CDR1 and CDR2 sequences are SGHTA and FQGNSA. The CDR3: CASSLYGTGYEKLFF. CDR3 bases: TGTGCCAGCAGCCTGTACGGGACAGGCTATGAAAAACTGTTTTTT.

This chain joins TRBV9 and TRBJ1-2; 10 bases line up with TRBD1. Trimming took 3 bases from V and 7 from J; bases not matched to a gene: 15. Looked up from germline, CDR1 is SGDLS and CDR2 is YYNGEE. CDR3 length: 17 amino acids. CDR3 amino acids: CASSGEGGQGIWSGYTF. The CDR3 DNA reads TGTGCCAGCAGCGGTGAGGGGGGACAGGGGATATGGAGTGGCTACACCTTC.

The rearrangement links TRBV2 to TRBJ2-5, with D perhaps TRBD1 (5 bases). Trimming pared 9 bases from V and 2 bases from J, leaving 13 bases between. The germline V gene encodes CDR1 SNHLY and CDR2 FYNNEI. The CDR3 length is 13 residues. Here the CDR3 reads CARAPQAQETQYF. CDR3 bases: TGTGCCAGAGCCCCACAGGCTCAAGAGACCCAGTACTTC.